This T cell receptor beta chain was identified in a study of T-cell reconstitution after alpha-beta-depleted transplantation in children. The TCRbeta library was prepared with unique molecular identifiers. TCRdb reanalysed the PCR reads using MiXCR and keeps one entry per CDR3 protein. The table shows about 300,000 distinct CDR3 sequences, with just over 7.5% occurring only once. Germline V gene data show CDR1 as SQVTM and CDR2 as ANQGSEA. This CDR3 spans 13 amino acids. V trimming: 6 bases; J trimming: 0 bases; junction bases outside the gene matches: 1. General study points: TCRbeta diversity was high at day 60 in some patients (a result of surviving recipient T cells and thymic progenitors). Several hundred expanded graft clones reportedly gave rise to the alpha-beta T cells present about two months after transplant. One year after transplant, T-cell counts and diversity came mostly from newly produced T cells.

The table lists this clonotype with many counts. Antigen unknown. J is TRBJ2-1 and V is TRBV29-1; 8 bases map to TRBD2. Here the sequenced sample was peripheral blood, taken 360 days after TCRalphabeta/CD19-depleted stem cell transplant. This receptor was taken from a female patient aged 2 to 10 who had a stem cell transplant for Fanconi anemia, so the T cells may come from the graft donor. The DNA for the CDR3 is TGCAGCGTCGGGGGGGGCTCCTACAATGAGCAGTTCTTC. It codes for CSVGGGSYNEQFF.